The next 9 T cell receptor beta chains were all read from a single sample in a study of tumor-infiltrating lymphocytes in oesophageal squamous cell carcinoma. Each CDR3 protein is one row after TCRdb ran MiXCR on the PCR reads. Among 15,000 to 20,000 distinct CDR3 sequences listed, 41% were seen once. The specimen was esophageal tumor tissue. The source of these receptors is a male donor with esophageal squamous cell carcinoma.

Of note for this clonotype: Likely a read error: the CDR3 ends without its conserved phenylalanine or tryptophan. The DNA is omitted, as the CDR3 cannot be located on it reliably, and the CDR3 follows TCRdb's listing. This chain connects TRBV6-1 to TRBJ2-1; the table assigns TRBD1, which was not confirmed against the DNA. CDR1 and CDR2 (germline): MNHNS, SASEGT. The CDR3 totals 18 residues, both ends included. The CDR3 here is CASSEGQGAVVYGYTFGS.

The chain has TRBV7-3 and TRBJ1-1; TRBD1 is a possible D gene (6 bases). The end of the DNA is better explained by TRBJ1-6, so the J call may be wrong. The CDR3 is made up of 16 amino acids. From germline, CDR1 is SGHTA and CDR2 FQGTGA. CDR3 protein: CASSLTRTAYNSPLHF. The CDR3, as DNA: TGTGCCAGCAGCTTAACTAGGACAGCTTATAATTCACCCCTCCACTTT.

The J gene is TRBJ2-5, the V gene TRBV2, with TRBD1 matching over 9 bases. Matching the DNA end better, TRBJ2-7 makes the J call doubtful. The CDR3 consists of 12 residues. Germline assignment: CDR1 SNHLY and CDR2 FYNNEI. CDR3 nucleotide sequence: TGTGCCAGCAGCCGGGACAGGGACGAGCAGTACTTC. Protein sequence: CASSRDRDEQYF.

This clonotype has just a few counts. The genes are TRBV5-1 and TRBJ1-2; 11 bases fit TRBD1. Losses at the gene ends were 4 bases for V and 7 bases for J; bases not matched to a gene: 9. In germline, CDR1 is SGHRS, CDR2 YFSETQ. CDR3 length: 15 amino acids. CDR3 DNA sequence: TGCGCCAGCAGCCACGGCGGACAGGGGGCGGTTGGCTACACCTTC. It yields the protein CASSHGGQGAVGYTF. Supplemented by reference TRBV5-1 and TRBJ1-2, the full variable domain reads KAGVTQTPRYLIKTRGQQVTLSCSPISGHRSVSWYQQTPGQGLQFLFEYFSETQRNKGNFPGRFSGRQFSNSRSEMNVSTLELGDSALYLCASSHGGQGAVGYTFGSGTRLTVV.

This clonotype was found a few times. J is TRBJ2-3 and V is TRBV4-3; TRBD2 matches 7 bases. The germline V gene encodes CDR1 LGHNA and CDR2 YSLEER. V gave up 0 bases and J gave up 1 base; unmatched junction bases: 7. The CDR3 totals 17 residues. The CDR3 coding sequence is TGCGCCAGCAGCCAAGATGCGACTAGCTTGCGCACAGATACGCAGTATTTT. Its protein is CASSQDATSLRTDTQYF.

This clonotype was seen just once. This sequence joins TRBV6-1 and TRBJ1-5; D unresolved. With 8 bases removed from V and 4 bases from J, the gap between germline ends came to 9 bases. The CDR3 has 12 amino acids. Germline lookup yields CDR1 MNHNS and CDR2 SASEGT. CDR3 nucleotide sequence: TGTGCCAGCCGAAGCGAAAATCAGCCCCAGCATTTT. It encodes CASRSENQPQHF.

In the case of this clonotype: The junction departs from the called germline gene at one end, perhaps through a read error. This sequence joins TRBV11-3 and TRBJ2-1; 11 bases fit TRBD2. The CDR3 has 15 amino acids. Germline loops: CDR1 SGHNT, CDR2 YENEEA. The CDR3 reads CASSLGTSGLDEQFF. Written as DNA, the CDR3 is TGTGCCAGCAGTTTAGGGACTAGCGGCTTGGATGAGCAGTTCTTC.

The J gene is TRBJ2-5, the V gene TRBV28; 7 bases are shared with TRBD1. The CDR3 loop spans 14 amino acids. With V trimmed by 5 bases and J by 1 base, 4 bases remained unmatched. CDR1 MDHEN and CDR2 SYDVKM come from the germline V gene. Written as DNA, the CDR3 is TGTGCCAGCAGTAGTTACAGGGGCCAAGAGACCCAGTACTTC. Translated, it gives CASSSYRGQETQYF.

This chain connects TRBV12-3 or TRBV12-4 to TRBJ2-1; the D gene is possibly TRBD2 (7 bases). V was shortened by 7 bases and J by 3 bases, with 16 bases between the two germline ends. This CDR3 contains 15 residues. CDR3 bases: TGTGCCAGCACCAGAGGGAGGGGGTACTACAATGAGCAGTTCTTC. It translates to CASTRGRGYYNEQFF.